Sequencing of this T cell receptor beta chain was carried out in a study of blood T cell repertoires in COVID-19. The wider study: Both acute and convalescent COVID-19 samples were obtained from the United States, Italy and Spain. T cells, B-cell-depleted T cells, or PBMCs provided the cDNA or gDNA that served as material.

In the study's own analysis: For nucleated cells, counts were estimated from reference gene primer amplification. Measured with immunoSEQ multiplex PCR; TCRdb has only the in-frame clones, and not every one. The V and J calls and the clone size are those of that table, but D and trimming were determined from the DNA. Here the sample spans roughly 50,000 clones, about 90% being singletons. The CDR3 extends over 15 amino acids. Germline CDR1 LGHNA, CDR2 YSLEER. Trimming removed 0 bases at V and 8 bases at J, with 13 bases between. The TCR comes from a human donor with active COVID-19. The donor label of this sample is uncertain. The material sequenced was peripheral blood. The rearrangement links TRBV4-3 to TRBJ2-2, with TRBD2 as a possible D gene (5 bases). The CDR3 spells CASSQEGEGYGELFF. CDR3 sequence (DNA): TGCGCCAGCAGCCAAGAAGGAGAGGGCTATGGGGAGCTGTTTTTT.